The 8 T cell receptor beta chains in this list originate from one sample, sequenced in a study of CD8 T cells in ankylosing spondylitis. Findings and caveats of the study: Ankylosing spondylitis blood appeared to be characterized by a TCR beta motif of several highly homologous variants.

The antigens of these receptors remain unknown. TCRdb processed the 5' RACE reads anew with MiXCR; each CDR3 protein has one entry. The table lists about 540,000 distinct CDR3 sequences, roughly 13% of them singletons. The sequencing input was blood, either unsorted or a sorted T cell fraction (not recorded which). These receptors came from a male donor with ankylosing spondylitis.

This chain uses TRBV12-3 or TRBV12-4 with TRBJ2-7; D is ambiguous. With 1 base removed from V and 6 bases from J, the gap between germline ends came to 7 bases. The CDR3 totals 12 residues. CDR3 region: CASSLVVAEQYF. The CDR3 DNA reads TGTGCCAGCAGTTTAGTTGTGGCCGAGCAGTACTTC.

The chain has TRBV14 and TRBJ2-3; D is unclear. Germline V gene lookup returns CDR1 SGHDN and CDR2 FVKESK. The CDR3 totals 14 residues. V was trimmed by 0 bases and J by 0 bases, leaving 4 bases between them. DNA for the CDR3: TGTGCCAGCAGCCAAGATGTAAGCACAGATACGCAGTATTTT. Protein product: CASSQDVSTDTQYF. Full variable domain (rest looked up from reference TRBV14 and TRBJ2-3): EAGVTQFPSHSVIEKGQTVTLRCDPISGHDNLYWYRRVMGKEIKFLLHFVKESKQDESGMPNNRFLAERTGGTYSTLKVQPAELEDSGVYFCASSQDVSTDTQYFGPGTRLTVL.

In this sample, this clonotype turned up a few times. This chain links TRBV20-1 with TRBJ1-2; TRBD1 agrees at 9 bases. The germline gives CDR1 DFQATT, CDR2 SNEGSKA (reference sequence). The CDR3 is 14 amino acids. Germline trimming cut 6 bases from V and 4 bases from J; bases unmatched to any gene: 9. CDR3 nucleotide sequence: TGCAGTGCCCTAGACAGGGGGGCTTCCTATGGCTACACCTTC. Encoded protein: CSALDRGASYGYTF.

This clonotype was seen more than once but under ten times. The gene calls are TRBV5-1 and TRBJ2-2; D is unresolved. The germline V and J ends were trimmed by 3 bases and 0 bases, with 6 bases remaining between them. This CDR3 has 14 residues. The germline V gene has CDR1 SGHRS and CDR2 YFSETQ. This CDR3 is CASSSWSNTGELFF. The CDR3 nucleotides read TGCGCCAGCAGCTCATGGTCGAACACCGGGGAGCTGTTTTTT.

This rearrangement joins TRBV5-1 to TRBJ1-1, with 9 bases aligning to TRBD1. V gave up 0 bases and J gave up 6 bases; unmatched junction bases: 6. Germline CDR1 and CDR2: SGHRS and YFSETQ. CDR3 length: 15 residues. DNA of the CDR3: TGCGCCAGCAGCTTGGCCGGGACAGGGCTTGCTGAAGCTTTCTTT. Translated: CASSLAGTGLAEAFF. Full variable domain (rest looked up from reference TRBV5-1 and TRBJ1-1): KAGVTQTPRYLIKTRGQQVTLSCSPISGHRSVSWYQQTPGQGLQFLFEYFSETQRNKGNFPGRFSGRQFSNSRSEMNVSTLELGDSALYLCASSLAGTGLAEAFFGQGTRLTVV.

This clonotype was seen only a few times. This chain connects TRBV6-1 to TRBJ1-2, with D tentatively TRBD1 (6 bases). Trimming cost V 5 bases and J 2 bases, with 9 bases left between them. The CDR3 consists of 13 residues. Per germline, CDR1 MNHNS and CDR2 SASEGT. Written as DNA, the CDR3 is TGTGCCAGCAGTAAGGGGGACAACTATGGCTACACCTTC. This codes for CASSKGDNYGYTF.

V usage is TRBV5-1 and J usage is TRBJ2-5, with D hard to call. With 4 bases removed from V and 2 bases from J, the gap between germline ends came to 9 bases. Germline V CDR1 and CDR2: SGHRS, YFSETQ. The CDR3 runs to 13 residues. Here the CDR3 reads CASSIVSQETQYF. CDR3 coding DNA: TGCGCCAGCAGCATCGTCAGTCAAGAGACCCAGTACTTC.

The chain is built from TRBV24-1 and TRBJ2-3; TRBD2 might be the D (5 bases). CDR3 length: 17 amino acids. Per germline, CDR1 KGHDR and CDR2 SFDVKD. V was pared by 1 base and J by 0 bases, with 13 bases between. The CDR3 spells CATSDFTVGGSTDTQYF. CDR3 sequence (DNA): TGTGCCACCAGTGATTTCACCGTGGGCGGGAGCACAGATACGCAGTATTTT.